The source of this T cell receptor (beta chain) is a study of blood T cell repertoires in COVID-19. Study-wide background: The samples span acute and convalescent COVID-19 from the United States, Italy and Spain.

Participants in the exposed group had met a COVID-19 case in the 2 weeks before joining the study. Data came from immunoSEQ multiplex PCR; TCRdb stores just in-frame clones and leaves some out. Of roughly 200,000 clones listed, around 88% are singletons. Germline CDR1 and CDR2: KGHDR and SFDVKD. J was trimmed by 2 bases and V by 4 bases; bases with no gene match: 6. This CDR3 spans 15 amino acids. This clonotype was obtained from a young woman who had been exposed to COVID-19. The V and J genes are TRBV24-1 and TRBJ2-7; 8 bases line up with TRBD1. Sequencing used PBMCs or T cells enriched from blood (not recorded which). The CDR3 nucleotides are TGTGCCACCAGTGAGATAGACAGGGGCACCTACGAGCAGTACTTC. Translation gives CATSEIDRGTYEQYF.